Listed below are T cell receptor beta chains from one sample, sequenced in a study of T cell responses to AZD1222 COVID-19 vaccine. Produced via immunoSEQ multiplex PCR; TCRdb's table is partial and in-frame only. The sample shows about 190,000 clones, roughly 88% of them seen only once. Sequenced here: peripheral blood, sampled on day 0 of AZD1222 vaccination. These receptors were obtained from an adult in good health. Each CDR3 is given with its conserved first and last residue. The order of the fields is D gene, clone size, V gene, J gene, CDR3 protein, CDR3 DNA. The D gene is left open where the match is weak. Clone size is shown for a subset of rows, as once, few, many or a class of expanded clone.

.	.	TRBV5-1	TRBJ1-1	CASSLGAQGFRAFF	TGCGCCAGCAGCTTGGGGGCCCAGGGTTTCCGAGCTTTCTTT
.	.	TRBV5-1	TRBJ1-5	CASSLIGGGNQPQHF	TGCGCCAGCAGCTTGATAGGGGGAGGCAATCAGCCCCAGCATTTT
.	.	TRBV6-4	TRBJ1-6	CASSAGPRTEPLHF	TGTGCCAGCAGTGCTGGGCCACGGACCGAACCCCTCCACTTT
TRBD1	.	TRBV5-1	TRBJ1-2	CASSPATGGGDGYTF	TGCGCCAGCAGCCCAGCGACAGGGGGCGGAGATGGCTACACCTTC
.	.	TRBV15	TRBJ1-1	CATSSDTGMNTEAFF	TGTGCCACCAGCAGCGATACAGGGATGAACACTGAAGCTTTCTTT
.	.	TRBV29-1	TRBJ2-1	CSVVVRGNEQFF	TGCAGCGTTGTCGTTCGCGGCAATGAGCAGTTCTTC
TRBD1	.	TRBV7-2	TRBJ1-2	CASSPEWGTGSGYTF	TGTGCCAGCAGCCCCGAATGGGGGACAGGGAGTGGCTACACCTTC
.	.	TRBV7-6	TRBJ1-5	CASSLAPGMRENQPQHF	TGTGCCAGCAGCTTAGCTCCGGGGATGCGTGAAAATCAGCCCCAGCATTTT
TRBD2	.	TRBV27	TRBJ2-3	CASSRRTSGRWADTQYF	TGTGCCAGCAGTCGGAGGACTAGCGGGAGGTGGGCAGATACGCAGTATTTT
.	.	TRBV6-2/TRBV6-3	TRBJ1-2	CASSQSMDGYTF	TGTGCCAGCAGTCAATCAATGGATGGCTACACCTTC
TRBD1	.	TRBV12-3/TRBV12-4	TRBJ1-2	CASRGTAVYGYTF	TGTGCCAGCAGGGGGACAGCCGTCTATGGCTACACCTTC
.	few	TRBV4-1	TRBJ1-4	CASSQDREGHEKLFF	TGCGCCAGCAGCCAAGACAGGGAGGGTCATGAAAAACTGTTTTTT
.	.	TRBV5-1	TRBJ2-1	CASSLEGPLNEQFF	TGCGCCAGCAGTTTAGAGGGACCCCTCAATGAGCAGTTCTTC
TRBD1	.	TRBV11-2	TRBJ2-7	CASSLETGGRYYEQYF	TGTGCCAGCAGCTTGGAGACAGGGGGCAGGTACTACGAGCAGTACTTC
TRBD1	.	TRBV7-2	TRBJ1-3	CASSVRQTGVGNTIYF	TGTGCCAGCAGCGTTAGGCAGACAGGGGTCGGAAACACCATATATTTT
.	.	TRBV6-6	TRBJ1-5	CASSLPRSPNNQPQHF	TGTGCCAGCAGCCTCCCCAGGTCCCCGAACAATCAGCCCCAGCATTTT
TRBD2	.	TRBV7-2	TRBJ2-7	CASSFIRLAGGPSYEQYF	TGTGCCAGCAGCTTCATTCGACTAGCGGGGGGTCCGTCCTACGAGCAGTACTTC
.	.	TRBV2	TRBJ2-7	CASSDTSYSYEQYF	TGTGCCAGCAGTGACACTTCTTACTCCTACGAGCAGTACTTC
TRBD1	.	TRBV10-3	TRBJ2-5	CAISGDRGETQYF	TGTGCCATCAGTGGGGACAGGGGGGAGACCCAGTACTTC
.	.	TRBV5-5	TRBJ2-2	CASSFGVGTGELFF	TGTGCCAGCAGCTTCGGGGTTGGCACCGGGGAGCTGTTTTTT